The 16 T cell receptor beta chains below all came from one sample that was sequenced in a study of T cell responses to AZD1222 COVID-19 vaccine. Only in-frame clones appear in the TCRdb table, and some are missing; sequencing was by immunoSEQ multiplex PCR. The sample gives approximately 260,000 clones, approximately 93% of which show up once; about 0.5% is in the top ten. The material sequenced was peripheral blood, taken on day 0 of AZD1222 vaccination. Source of these receptors: an adult in good health.

The chain is built from TRBV5-1 and TRBJ2-5; perhaps D is TRBD1 or TRBD2 (5 bases each). Germline V gives CDR1 SGHRS, CDR2 YFSETQ. The CDR3 spans 15 residues. Trimming cost V 4 bases and J 2 bases, with 15 bases left between them. In DNA, the CDR3 is TGCGCCAGCAGCCCGGGGCCTCTGGGGCAAGAGACCCAGTACTTC. Translation gives CASSPGPLGQETQYF.

The chain carries TRBV5-1 and TRBJ2-2; a weak D match, TRBD2 (7 bases). The V end was cut by 1 base, the J end by 4 bases, with 11 bases between. The CDR3 has 15 amino acids. The germline gives CDR1 SGHRS, CDR2 YFSETQ. In DNA, the CDR3 is TGCGCCAGCAGCTTGCGGGGGGCGCGCACCGGGGAGCTGTTTTTT. It yields the protein CASSLRGARTGELFF.

J is TRBJ2-1 and V is TRBV7-2, with D perhaps matching TRBD2 (5 bases). The ends were cut back, 3 bases at V and 6 bases at J, with 15 bases in the middle. CDR3 length equals 15 residues. The germline V gene encodes CDR1 SGHTA and CDR2 FQGNSA. The CDR3 bases are TGTGCCAGCAGCTTTGCGGGTCCAATGGCCAATGAGCAGTTCTTC. Translated, it gives CASSFAGPMANEQFF.

The rearrangement links TRBV21-1 to TRBJ1-2. TRBV21-1 represents a pseudogene. The CDR3 consists of 17 residues. The CDR3 DNA reads as TGTGCCAGCAGCCTTCCGGGAGACCGGACCTTGTACTATGGCTACACCTTC. Translation: CASSLPGDRTLYYGYTF.

This chain connects TRBV29-1 to TRBJ2-7; TRBD1 matches 9 bases. The CDR3 consists of 15 residues. The V and J ends lost 3 bases and 1 base, in that order; junction bases with no gene match: 7. CDR1 SQVTM and CDR2 ANQGSEA come from the germline V gene. The CDR3 region has the DNA TGCAGCGTTGAGGGGGACAGGGATGGGTCCTACGAGCAGTACTTC. Translating gives CSVEGDRDGSYEQYF.

The chain employs TRBV28 and TRBJ1-3; 9 bases map to TRBD1. Trimming cost V 3 bases and J 0 bases; bases outside gene matches: 3. Germline loops: CDR1 MDHEN, CDR2 SYDVKM. CDR3 size: 16 residues. CDR3 region: CASSFNRGRSGNTIYF. The CDR3 region has the DNA TGTGCCAGCAGTTTTAACAGGGGGCGCTCTGGAAACACCATATATTTT.

The chain carries TRBV11-2 and TRBJ2-3; the D is unclear. CDR3 length equals 16 residues. Germline CDR1 reads SGHAT; CDR2 reads FQNNGV. V was trimmed by 6 bases and J by 1 base, leaving 17 bases between them. CDR3 nucleotides: TGTGCCAGCAGAGCTTTAGGGCTTTTTGGCACAGATACGCAGTATTTT. This gives the protein CASRALGLFGTDTQYF.

The chain links TRBV27 to TRBJ2-6, with no clear D. The V and J ends lost 4 bases and 0 bases respectively, with 13 bases between them. The CDR3 loop spans 17 amino acids. CDR1 and CDR2 (germline): MNHEY, SMNVEV (reference sequence). This chain's CDR3 is CASSWFAGHSGANVLTF. The CDR3, as DNA: TGTGCCAGCAGTTGGTTCGCAGGCCACTCTGGGGCCAACGTCCTGACTTTC.

This rearrangement joins TRBV4-1 to TRBJ1-4; D remains ambiguous. The V end was cut by 0 bases, the J end by 4 bases, with 9 bases between. Germline V lookup: CDR1 MGHRA, CDR2 YSYEKL. The CDR3 length is 15 residues. The CDR3 DNA is TGCGCCAGCAGCCAAGAGGGGATGATTAATGAAAAACTGTTTTTT. Residues: CASSQEGMINEKLFF.

This clone showed up just once. The chain couples TRBV27 to TRBJ1-6; possibly TRBD1 for D (6 bases). The germline V gene has CDR1 MNHEY and CDR2 SMNVEV (reference sequence). Trimming took 3 bases from V and 7 from J, leaving 10 bases between them. The CDR3 covers 14 residues. The DNA for the CDR3 is TGTGCCAGCAGTTTCCAGGGGTGGAATTCACCCCTCCACTTT. Amino acids: CASSFQGWNSPLHF.

The V call is TRBV9, the J call TRBJ2-4, with 9 bases aligning to TRBD2. Per germline, CDR1 SGDLS and CDR2 YYNGEE. Germline trimming cut 5 bases from V and 0 bases from J; bases unmatched to any gene: 27. The CDR3 consists of 23 residues. The CDR3, as DNA: TGTGCCAGCAGACGACCCGATGTTAGGCGTAATAGCGGGGGCCCAGCAGCCAAAAACATTCAGTACTTC. This encodes CASRRPDVRRNSGGPAAKNIQYF.

The rearrangement links TRBV7-3 to TRBJ1-1, with 7 bases matching TRBD1. This CDR3 spans 16 amino acids. Germline V gene lookup returns CDR1 SGHTA and CDR2 FQGTGA. The junction had 9 bases not matched to a gene; V was cut back by 0 bases and J by 5 bases. CDR3 sequence (DNA): TGTGCCAGCAGCTTAACGGTGGCAGGGGGAGGGACTGAAGCTTTCTTT. This encodes CASSLTVAGGGTEAFF.

This chain connects TRBV7-9 to TRBJ2-1; 9 bases match TRBD1. Trimming at V came to 2 bases and at J to 2 bases, leaving 4 bases not matched to a gene. CDR1 is SEHNR, CDR2 FQNEAQ, per germline (reference sequence). This CDR3 has 16 residues. The CDR3 bases are TGTGCCAGCAGCTTACGGGACAGGGTAACCTACAATGAGCAGTTCTTC. As protein: CASSLRDRVTYNEQFF.

The chain links TRBV18 to TRBJ2-1, with TRBD1 as a possible D gene (7 bases). Trimming cost V 2 bases and J 13 bases, with 15 bases left between them. This CDR3 spans 13 amino acids. Germline CDR1 and CDR2: KGHSH and LQKENI. The CDR3 here is CASSPAGQGEQFF. In nucleotides, the CDR3 is TGTGCCAGCTCACCAGCGGGGCAGGGGGAACAGTTCTTC.

V is TRBV7-2 and J is TRBJ2-5; 7 bases align to TRBD2. The CDR3 consists of 16 residues. Germline V CDR1 and CDR2: SGHTA, FQGNSA. The junction had 9 bases not matched to a gene; V was cut back by 0 bases and J by 5 bases. This CDR3 reads CASSLAQRLGGETQYF. Written as DNA, the CDR3 is TGTGCCAGCAGCTTAGCCCAGCGGTTGGGGGGGGAGACCCAGTACTTC.

The J gene is TRBJ2-3, the V gene TRBV5-1, with TRBD2 as a possible D gene (5 bases). Germline CDR1 reads SGHRS; CDR2 reads YFSETQ. CDR3 size: 14 residues. V lost 1 base to trimming and J lost 5 bases, with 11 bases between them. DNA of the CDR3: TGCGCCAGCAGCTTGCCGGGGTCGGGAGATACGCAGTATTTT. Amino acids: CASSLPGSGDTQYF.